This is a list of T cell receptor beta chains from one sample in a study of regulatory T cells in long-lasting Graves disease. A single record per CDR3 protein comes from TCRdb applying MiXCR to the multiplex PCR reads. The table records about 560,000 distinct CDR3 sequences, around 16% of them present only once. This sample was also put to use in a study of T cells in Graves' hyperthyroidism and ophthalmopathy.

This sample comprised peripheral blood mononuclear cells (PBMCs), obtained at new diagnosis, from a patient treated with antithyroid drugs. These receptors all come from a man between 18 and 29 years old with Graves disease. Each CDR3 is given with its conserved first and last residue. D genes are given only for firm matches. A clone size is listed for some rows: how often the clone was seen (once, few, many), or a class if it is expanded.

j_call | clone_size | d_call | v_call | cdr3_nt | cdr3_aa
TRBJ2-7 | few | NA | TRBV29-1 | TGCAGCGTTATCCACAGGGAAACTGGCGAGCAGTACTTC | CSVIHRETGEQYF
TRBJ2-5 | many | TRBD1 | TRBV6-1 | TGTGCCAGGGGGAGACGTGGCAGGGGGCAAGAGACCCAGTACTTC | CARGRRGRGQETQYF
TRBJ1-4 | NA | NA | TRBV25-1 | TGTGCCAGCAGTGCCCTCGAGGTAGCTAATGAAAAACTGTTTTTT | CASSALEVANEKLFF
TRBJ2-1 | many | TRBD1 | TRBV30 | TGTGCCTGGAGCGCAGGGGGCAATGAGCAGTTCTTC | CAWSAGGNEQFF
TRBJ2-3 | NA | NA | TRBV3-1 | TGTGCCAGCAGGCCTGGGAAGAGCAGCACAGATACGCAGTATTTT | CASRPGKSSTDTQYF
TRBJ2-7 | few | NA | TRBV20-1 | TGCAGTGCTAGAGTGGGGGGGAGGGGGCTGAACGAGCAGTACTTC | CSARVGGRGLNEQYF
TRBJ2-5 | once | NA | TRBV5-4 | TGTGCCAGCAGCCCCCGGGACTGGAAAGGGGTAGAGACCCAGTACTTC | CASSPRDWKGVETQYF
TRBJ2-2 | many | TRBD1 | TRBV6-1 | TGTGCCAGCAGTGACCTACTAGACCCGGGACAGGGGAACGGGGAGCTGTTTTTT | CASSDLLDPGQGNGELFF
TRBJ1-1 | few | NA | TRBV30 | TGTGCCTGGAGTTCAACGAAGGTCAAAGCTTTCTTT | CAWSSTKVKAFF
TRBJ1-1 | NA | NA | TRBV10-3 | TGTGCCATCAGTGACGTAGGGATGAACACTGAAGCTTTCTTT | CAISDVGMNTEAFF
TRBJ2-7 | many | NA | TRBV7-8 | TGTGCCAGCAGCTCGAATAGTGGAGGCTACGAGCAGTACTTC | CASSSNSGGYEQYF
TRBJ2-1 | few | NA | TRBV9 | TGTGCCAGCAGCGTAGAAGTAGGTAGAGCTGGTGAGCAGTTCTTC | CASSVEVGRAGEQFF
TRBJ2-1 | many | NA | TRBV24-1 | TGTGCCACCAGTGAACTGACGGCGGGCGATGAGCAGTTCTTC | CATSELTAGDEQFF
TRBJ1-1 | NA | NA | TRBV19 | TGTGCCAGTAGTGTAACCCATTGGGGGAACACTGAAGCTTTCTTT | CASSVTHWGNTEAFF
TRBJ2-7 | many | NA | TRBV11-2 | TGTGCCAGCAGCTTAAGGTCGGGGCGAAAGTATTACGAGCAGTACTTC | CASSLRSGRKYYEQYF
TRBJ2-2 | few | TRBD1 | TRBV4-1 | TGCGCCAGCAGCCAACCGACAGGGGCGAACACCGGGGAGCTGTTTTTT | CASSQPTGANTGELFF
TRBJ2-1 | NA | TRBD2 | TRBV12-3/TRBV12-4 | TGTGCCAGCAGATCTAGCGGGAGGGGCTCGGGTGAGCAGTTCTTC | CASRSSGRGSGEQFF